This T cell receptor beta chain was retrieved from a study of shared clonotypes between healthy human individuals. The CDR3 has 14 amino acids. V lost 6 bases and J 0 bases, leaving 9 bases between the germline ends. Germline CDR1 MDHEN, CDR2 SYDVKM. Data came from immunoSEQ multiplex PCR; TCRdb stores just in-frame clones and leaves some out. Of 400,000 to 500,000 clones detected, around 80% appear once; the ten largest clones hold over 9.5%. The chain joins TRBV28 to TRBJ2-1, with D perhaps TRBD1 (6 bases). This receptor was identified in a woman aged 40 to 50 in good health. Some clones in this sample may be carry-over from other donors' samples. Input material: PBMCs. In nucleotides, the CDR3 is TGTGCCAGCAGATCGGACAGCTCCTACAATGAGCAGTTCTTC. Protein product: CASRSDSSYNEQFF.